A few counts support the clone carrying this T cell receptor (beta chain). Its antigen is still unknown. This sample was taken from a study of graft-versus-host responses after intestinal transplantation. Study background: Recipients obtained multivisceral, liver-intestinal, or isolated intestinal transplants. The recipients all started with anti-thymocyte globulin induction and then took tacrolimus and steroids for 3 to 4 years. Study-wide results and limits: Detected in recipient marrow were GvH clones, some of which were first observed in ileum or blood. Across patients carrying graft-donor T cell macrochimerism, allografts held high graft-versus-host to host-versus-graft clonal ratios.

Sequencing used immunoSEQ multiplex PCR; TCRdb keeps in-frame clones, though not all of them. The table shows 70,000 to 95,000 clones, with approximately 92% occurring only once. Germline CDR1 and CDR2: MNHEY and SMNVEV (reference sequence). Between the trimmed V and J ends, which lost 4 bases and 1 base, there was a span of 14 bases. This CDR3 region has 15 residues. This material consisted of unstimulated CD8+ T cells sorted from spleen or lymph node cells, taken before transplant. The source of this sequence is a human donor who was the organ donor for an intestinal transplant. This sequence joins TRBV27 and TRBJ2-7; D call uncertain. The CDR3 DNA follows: TGTGCCAGCAGTTCAAACCAACCCCTATCCTACGAGCAGTACTTC. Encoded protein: CASSSNQPLSYEQYF.